This TCR beta chain was recovered during a study of T cell repertoires and HLA-DP antigens. Only in-frame clones appear in the TCRdb table, and some are missing; sequencing was by immunoSEQ multiplex PCR. The sample holds some 110,000 clones; 90% to 95% are singletons and the top ten take approximately 0.29%. Concerning this clone itself: What it binds is not known.

Deletions cut 0 bases from V and 0 bases from J, with 16 bases between. Germline-derived CDR1 and CDR2 are SGHRS and YFSETQ. The CDR3 length is 18 residues. The TCR was taken from a woman aged 18-35 years in good health and CMV-seronegative. The chain links TRBV5-1 to TRBJ1-3; D not certain. The sequenced sample was CD4+ T cells from PBMCs. CDR3 sequence: CASSLVGVPGSSGNTIYF. For the CDR3, the DNA is TGCGCCAGCAGCTTGGTTGGGGTGCCGGGGAGCTCTGGAAACACCATATATTTT.